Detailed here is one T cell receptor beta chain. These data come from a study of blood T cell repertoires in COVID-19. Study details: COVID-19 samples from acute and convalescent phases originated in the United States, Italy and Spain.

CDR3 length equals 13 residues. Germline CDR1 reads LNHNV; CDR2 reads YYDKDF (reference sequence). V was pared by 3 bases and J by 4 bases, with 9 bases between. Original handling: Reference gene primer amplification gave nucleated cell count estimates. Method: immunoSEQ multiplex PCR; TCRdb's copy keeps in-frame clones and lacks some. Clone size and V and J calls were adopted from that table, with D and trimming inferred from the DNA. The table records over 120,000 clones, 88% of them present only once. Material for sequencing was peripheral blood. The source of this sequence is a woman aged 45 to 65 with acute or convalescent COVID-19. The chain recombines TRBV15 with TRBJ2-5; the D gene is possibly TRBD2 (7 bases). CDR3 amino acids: CATSRRGLETQYF. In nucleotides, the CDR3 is TGTGCCACCAGCAGGCGGGGGCTAGAGACCCAGTACTTC.